The clone carrying this T cell receptor beta chain was seen many times. Antigen specificity is unknown. One entry per CDR3 protein, called by TCRdb with MiXCR from the reads. The repertoire holds approximately 150,000 distinct CDR3 sequences, with about 6.3% as singletons. The sample is drawn from a study of T cell repertoires in cytomegalovirus infection. In the study overall: Matching HLA type and CMV infection were both indicated by public TCR beta signatures.

Study-level findings and limits: Frequencies of public TCR beta families were cumulated, and this identified carriers of CMV plus the relevant HLA. Across the ex vivo response, the dominant clonotypes were HLA-C-restricted CMV-specific TCR beta clonotypes.

Germline CDR1 is MDHEN and CDR2 is SYDVKM. The CDR3 runs 16 residues. Deletions cut 4 bases from V and 2 bases from J, with 15 bases between. The clonotype comes from a human donor in good health (CMV status not recorded). Some clones in this sample may be carry-over from other donors' samples. The rearrangement joins TRBV28 to TRBJ1-5; possible D gene TRBD1, 5 bases. The specimen was PBMCs. The CDR3, as DNA: TGTGCCAGCAGTTCGGTGCAGGGTTTAGGCAATCAGCCCCAGCATTTT. Its protein is CASSSVQGLGNQPQHF.